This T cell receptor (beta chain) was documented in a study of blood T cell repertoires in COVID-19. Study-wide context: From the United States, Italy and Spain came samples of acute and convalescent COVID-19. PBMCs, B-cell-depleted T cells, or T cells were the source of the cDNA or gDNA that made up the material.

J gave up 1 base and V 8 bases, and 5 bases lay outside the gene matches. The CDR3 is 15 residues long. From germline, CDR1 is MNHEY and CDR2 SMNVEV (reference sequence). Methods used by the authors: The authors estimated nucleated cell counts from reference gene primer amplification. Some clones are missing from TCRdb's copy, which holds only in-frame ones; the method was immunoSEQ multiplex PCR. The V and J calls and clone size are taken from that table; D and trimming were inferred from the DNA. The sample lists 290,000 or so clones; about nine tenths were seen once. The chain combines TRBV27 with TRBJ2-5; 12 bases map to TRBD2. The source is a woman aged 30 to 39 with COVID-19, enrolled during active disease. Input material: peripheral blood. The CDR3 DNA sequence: TGTGCCAGCTGGACTAGCGGGGCGGGCCAAGAGACCCAGTACTTC. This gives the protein CASWTSGAGQETQYF.